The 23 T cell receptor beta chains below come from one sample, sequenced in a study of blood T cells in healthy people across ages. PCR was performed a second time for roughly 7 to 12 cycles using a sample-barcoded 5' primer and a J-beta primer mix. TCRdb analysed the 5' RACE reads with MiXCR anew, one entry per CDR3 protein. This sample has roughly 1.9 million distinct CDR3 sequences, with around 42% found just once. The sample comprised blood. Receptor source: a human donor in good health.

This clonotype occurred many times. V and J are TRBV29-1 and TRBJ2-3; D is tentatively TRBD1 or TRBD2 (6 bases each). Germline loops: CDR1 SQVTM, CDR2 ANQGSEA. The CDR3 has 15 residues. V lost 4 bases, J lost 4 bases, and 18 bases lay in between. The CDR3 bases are TGCAGCGTTGTTCGGGGGCCCATCGTCTCAGATACGCAGTATTTT. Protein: CSVVRGPIVSDTQYF.

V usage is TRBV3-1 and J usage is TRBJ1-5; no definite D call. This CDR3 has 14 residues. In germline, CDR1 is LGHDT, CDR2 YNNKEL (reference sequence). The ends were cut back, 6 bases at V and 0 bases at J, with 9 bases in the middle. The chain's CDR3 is CASSTWNSNQPQHF. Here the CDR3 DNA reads TGTGCCAGCAGTACGTGGAATAGCAATCAGCCCCAGCATTTT.

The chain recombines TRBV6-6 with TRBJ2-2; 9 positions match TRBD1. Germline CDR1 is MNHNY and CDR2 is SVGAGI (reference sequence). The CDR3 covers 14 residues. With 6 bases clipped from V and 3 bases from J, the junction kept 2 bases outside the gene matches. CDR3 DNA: TGTGCCAGCAGCCGACAGGGGGACACCGGGGAGCTGTTTTTT. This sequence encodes CASSRQGDTGELFF.

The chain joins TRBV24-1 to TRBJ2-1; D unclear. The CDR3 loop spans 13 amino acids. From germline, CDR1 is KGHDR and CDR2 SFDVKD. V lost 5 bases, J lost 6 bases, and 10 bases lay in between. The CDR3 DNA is TGTGCCACCAGTGCCCGACCAGGCAATGAGCAGTTCTTC. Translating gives CATSARPGNEQFF.

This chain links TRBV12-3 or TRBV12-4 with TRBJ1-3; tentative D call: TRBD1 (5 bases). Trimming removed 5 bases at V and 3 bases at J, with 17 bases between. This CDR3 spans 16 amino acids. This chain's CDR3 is CASSPRGQGLGNTIYF. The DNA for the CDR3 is TGTGCCAGCAGTCCTCGCGGGCAGGGACTTGGAAACACCATATATTTT.

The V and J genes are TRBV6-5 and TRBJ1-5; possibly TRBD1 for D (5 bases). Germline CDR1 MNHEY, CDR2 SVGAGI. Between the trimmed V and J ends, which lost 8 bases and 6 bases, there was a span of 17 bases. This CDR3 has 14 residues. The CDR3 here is CASGKFGGGQPQHF. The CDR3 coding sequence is TGTGCCAGCGGCAAGTTTGGGGGGGGTCAGCCCCAGCATTTT.

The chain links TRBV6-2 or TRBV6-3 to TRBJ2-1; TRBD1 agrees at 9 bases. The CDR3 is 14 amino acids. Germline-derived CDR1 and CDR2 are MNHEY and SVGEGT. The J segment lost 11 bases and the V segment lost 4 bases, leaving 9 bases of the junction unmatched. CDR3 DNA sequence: TGTGCCAGCAGTTCCGAATGGGACAGGGAGAAGCAGTTCTTC. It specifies CASSSEWDREKQFF.

The DNA for the CDR3 is TGCAGCGTTCTGGGGGAGGGACTATACAATGAGCAGTTCTTC. Translation gives CSVLGEGLYNEQFF. This chain joins TRBV29-1 and TRBJ2-1; 7 bases map to TRBD2. Germline CDR1 SQVTM, CDR2 ANQGSEA. The CDR3 runs 14 residues. Trimming cost V 5 bases and J 4 bases; bases outside gene matches: 8.

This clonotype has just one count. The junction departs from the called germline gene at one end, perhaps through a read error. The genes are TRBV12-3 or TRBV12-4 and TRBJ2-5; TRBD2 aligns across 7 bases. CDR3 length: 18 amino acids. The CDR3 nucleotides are TGTGCCAGCAGTTTTCTGTTAGGCCTGGGGGGGACCCAAGGGACCCAGTACTTC. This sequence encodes CASSFLLGLGGTQGTQYF.

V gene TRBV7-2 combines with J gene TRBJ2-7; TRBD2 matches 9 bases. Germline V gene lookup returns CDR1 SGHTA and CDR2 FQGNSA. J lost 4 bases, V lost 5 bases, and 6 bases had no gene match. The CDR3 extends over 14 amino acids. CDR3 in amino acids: CASSVSGGPYEQYF. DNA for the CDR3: TGTGCCAGCAGCGTCAGCGGGGGGCCATACGAGCAGTACTTC.

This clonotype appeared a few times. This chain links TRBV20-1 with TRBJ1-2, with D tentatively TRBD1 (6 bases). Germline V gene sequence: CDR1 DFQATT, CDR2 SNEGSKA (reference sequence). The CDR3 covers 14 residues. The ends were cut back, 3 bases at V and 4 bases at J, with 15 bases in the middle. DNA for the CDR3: TGCAGTGCTAGTCCAGGCAGGGGCGTCTATGGCTACACCTTC. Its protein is CSASPGRGVYGYTF.

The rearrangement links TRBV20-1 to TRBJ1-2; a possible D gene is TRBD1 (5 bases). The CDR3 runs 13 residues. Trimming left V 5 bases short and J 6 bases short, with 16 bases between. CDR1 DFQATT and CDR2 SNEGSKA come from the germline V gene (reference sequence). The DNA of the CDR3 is TGCAGTGCTGCGGGGGGAAGTAAGGATGGCTACACCTTC. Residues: CSAAGGSKDGYTF.

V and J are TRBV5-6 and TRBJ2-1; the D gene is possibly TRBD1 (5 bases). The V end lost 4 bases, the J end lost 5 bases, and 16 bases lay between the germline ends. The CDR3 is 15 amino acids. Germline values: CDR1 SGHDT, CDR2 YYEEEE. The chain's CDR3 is CASSPDIPTHNEQFF. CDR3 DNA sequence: TGTGCCAGCAGCCCGGACATCCCCACGCACAATGAGCAGTTCTTC.

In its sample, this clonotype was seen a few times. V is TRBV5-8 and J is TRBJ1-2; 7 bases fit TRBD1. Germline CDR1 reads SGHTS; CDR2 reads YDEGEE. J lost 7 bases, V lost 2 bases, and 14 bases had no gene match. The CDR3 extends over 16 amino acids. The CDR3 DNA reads TGTGCCAGCAGCTTCCTCTCCGCAGACAGGGATGGTGGCTACACCTTC. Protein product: CASSFLSADRDGGYTF.

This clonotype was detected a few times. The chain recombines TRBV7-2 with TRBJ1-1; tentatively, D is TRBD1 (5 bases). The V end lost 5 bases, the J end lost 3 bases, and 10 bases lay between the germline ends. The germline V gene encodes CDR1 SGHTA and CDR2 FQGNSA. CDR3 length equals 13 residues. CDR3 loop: CASSQQVDTEAFF. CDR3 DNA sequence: TGTGCCAGCAGCCAACAGGTTGACACTGAAGCTTTCTTT.

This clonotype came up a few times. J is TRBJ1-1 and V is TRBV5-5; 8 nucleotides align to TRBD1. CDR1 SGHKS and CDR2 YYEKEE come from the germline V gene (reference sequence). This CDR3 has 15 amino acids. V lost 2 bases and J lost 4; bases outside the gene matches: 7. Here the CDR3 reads CASSFQTGAGTEAFF. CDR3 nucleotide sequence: TGTGCCAGCAGCTTCCAGACAGGGGCGGGCACTGAAGCTTTCTTT.

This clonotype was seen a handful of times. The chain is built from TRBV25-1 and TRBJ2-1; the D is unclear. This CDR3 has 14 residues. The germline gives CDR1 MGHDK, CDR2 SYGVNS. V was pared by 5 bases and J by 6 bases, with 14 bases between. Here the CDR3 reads CASSSYGSVNEQFF. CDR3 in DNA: TGTGCCAGCAGTTCCTATGGATCGGTCAATGAGCAGTTCTTC.

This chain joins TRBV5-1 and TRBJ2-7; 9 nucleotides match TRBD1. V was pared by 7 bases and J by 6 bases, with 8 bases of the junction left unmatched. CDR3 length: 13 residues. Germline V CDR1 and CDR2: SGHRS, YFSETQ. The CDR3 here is CASRGTGFAEQYF. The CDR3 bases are TGCGCCAGCCGCGGGACAGGGTTTGCCGAGCAGTACTTC.

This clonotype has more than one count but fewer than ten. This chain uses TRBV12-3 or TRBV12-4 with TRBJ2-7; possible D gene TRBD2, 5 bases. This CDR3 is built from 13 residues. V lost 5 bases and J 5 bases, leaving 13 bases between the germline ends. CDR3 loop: CASSPSSPHEQYF. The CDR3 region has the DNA TGTGCCAGCAGTCCTAGCTCCCCGCACGAGCAGTACTTC.

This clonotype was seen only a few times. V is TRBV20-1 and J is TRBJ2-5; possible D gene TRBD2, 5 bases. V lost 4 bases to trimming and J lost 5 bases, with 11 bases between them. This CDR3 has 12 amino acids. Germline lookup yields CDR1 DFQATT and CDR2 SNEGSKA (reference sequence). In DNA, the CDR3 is TGCAGTGCTACACGGGGTATGGAGACCCAGTACTTC. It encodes CSATRGMETQYF.

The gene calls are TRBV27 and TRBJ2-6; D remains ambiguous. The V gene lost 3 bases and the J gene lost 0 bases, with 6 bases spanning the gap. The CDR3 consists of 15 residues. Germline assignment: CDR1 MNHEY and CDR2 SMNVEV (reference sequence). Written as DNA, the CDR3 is TGTGCCAGCAGTTTTTACGACTCTGGGGCCAACGTCCTGACTTTC. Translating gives CASSFYDSGANVLTF.

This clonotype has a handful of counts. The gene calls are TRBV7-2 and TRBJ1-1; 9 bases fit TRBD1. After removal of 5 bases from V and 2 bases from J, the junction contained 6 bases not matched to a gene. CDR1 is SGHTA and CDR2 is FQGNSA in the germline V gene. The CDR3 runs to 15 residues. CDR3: CASSTRTGENTEAFF. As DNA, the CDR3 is TGTGCCAGCAGCACTCGGACAGGGGAAAACACTGAAGCTTTCTTT.

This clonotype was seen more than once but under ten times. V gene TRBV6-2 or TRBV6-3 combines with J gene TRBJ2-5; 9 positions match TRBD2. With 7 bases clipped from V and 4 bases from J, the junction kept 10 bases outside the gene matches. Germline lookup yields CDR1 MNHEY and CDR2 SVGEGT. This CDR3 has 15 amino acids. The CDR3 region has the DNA TGTGCCAGCAACTGGGCTAGCGGGGTCGCAGAGACCCAGTACTTC. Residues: CASNWASGVAETQYF.